The 24 T cell receptor beta chains below come from one sample, sequenced in a study of response to subunit inactivated influenza vaccine. TCRdb ran MiXCR on the RT-PCR reads and lists one entry per CDR3 protein. The sample yields about 650,000 distinct CDR3 sequences, 14% seen once. This specimen consisted of PBMCs from blood, obtained less than 15 days before vaccination. These receptors were obtained from a man aged 45-60 years who received an inactivated influenza vaccine.

The rearrangement uses TRBV6-2 or TRBV6-3 and TRBJ2-7, with 7 nucleotides matching TRBD1. The CDR3 is 15 residues long. V lost 2 bases, J lost 1 base, and 5 bases stayed unmatched. Per the germline V gene, CDR1 is MNHEY and CDR2 is SVGEGT. The CDR3 is CASSYGPGGSYEQYF. The CDR3 DNA reads TGTGCCAGCAGTTACGGGCCAGGGGGTTCCTACGAGCAGTACTTC.

The chain has TRBV7-8 and TRBJ2-6; D is perhaps TRBD1 or TRBD2 (5 bases each). Trimming left V 4 bases short and J 0 bases short, with 19 bases between. The CDR3 spans 19 residues. Germline loops: CDR1 SGHVS, CDR2 FQNEAQ. The CDR3 coding sequence is TGTGCCAGCAGCTCCCGACCGGGACCAGGGAACTCTGGGGCCAACGTCCTGACTTTC. It encodes CASSSRPGPGNSGANVLTF. The entire variable domain, with the rest obtained from reference TRBV7-8 and TRBJ2-6, is as follows: GAGVSQSPRYKVAKRGQDVALRCDPISGHVSLFWYQQALGQGPEFLTYFQNEAQLDKSGLPSDRFFAERPEGSVSTLKIQRTQQEDSAVYLCASSSRPGPGNSGANVLTFGAGSRLTVL.

V usage is TRBV7-2 and J usage is TRBJ2-1, with a possible D match to TRBD2 (5 bases). This CDR3 has 16 amino acids. Germline CDR1 reads SGHTA; CDR2 reads FQGNSA. V was clipped by 1 base and J by 1 base, with 11 bases between them. The CDR3 spells CASSLVGGLSYNEQFF. The CDR3 DNA reads TGTGCCAGCAGCTTAGTTGGCGGGCTTTCCTACAATGAGCAGTTCTTC.

This sequence joins TRBV3-1 and TRBJ2-2; 8 bases match TRBD1. CDR1 LGHDT and CDR2 YNNKEL come from the germline V gene (reference sequence). V dropped 2 bases and J dropped 7; count of bases not matched to a gene: 9. The CDR3 spans 16 residues. CDR3 DNA: TGTGCCAGCAGCCAAAACGCAGGGGGCGCGATCGGGGAGCTGTTTTTT. Amino acid sequence: CASSQNAGGAIGELFF.

There are a few counts of this clonotype. This rearrangement joins TRBV12-3 or TRBV12-4 to TRBJ2-1, with TRBD2 as a possible D gene (7 bases). The CDR3 has 15 amino acids. The V gene lost 1 base and the J gene lost 7 bases, with 14 bases spanning the gap. Here the CDR3 reads CASSLVGGRWNEQFF. Here the CDR3 DNA reads TGTGCCAGCAGTTTAGTCGGGGGGCGGTGGAATGAGCAGTTCTTC.

The gene calls are TRBV29-1 and TRBJ1-2, with no clear D. There are 12 residues in the CDR3. CDR1 is SQVTM and CDR2 is ANQGSEA in the germline V gene. V was trimmed by 5 bases and J by 3 bases, leaving 10 bases between them. The CDR3: CSVSRTDYGYTF. CDR3 DNA: TGCAGCGTTTCCCGGACGGACTATGGCTACACCTTC.

This clonotype showed up just a few times. The rearrangement joins TRBV6-1 to TRBJ2-5, with 8 bases matching TRBD2. The V gene end was trimmed by 2 bases and the J gene end by 4 bases; junction bases not matched to a gene: 3. The CDR3 has 14 amino acids. The germline gives CDR1 MNHNS, CDR2 SASEGT. The CDR3 DNA sequence: TGTGCCAGCAGTGAACATGCGGGGGGAGAGACCCAGTACTTC. Residues: CASSEHAGGETQYF.

The V call is TRBV2, the J call TRBJ2-5; weak D call: TRBD1 (6 bases). The CDR3 has 15 residues. Trimming shortened V by 0 bases and J by 2 bases, and 10 bases separated the two germline ends. CDR1 and CDR2 from the germline V gene are SNHLY and FYNNEI. The CDR3 nucleotides read TGTGCCAGCAGTGAAGCCCAAGGGGGACAAGAGACCCAGTACTTC. Amino acids: CASSEAQGGQETQYF.

The chain employs TRBV27 and TRBJ1-2; TRBD1 matches 7 bases. The V gene end was trimmed by 6 bases and the J gene end by 6 bases; junction bases not matched to a gene: 13. CDR3 length: 15 residues. Germline CDR1 reads MNHEY; CDR2 reads SMNVEV (reference sequence). The CDR3 nucleotides read TGTGCCAGCAGCAGTTTGACAGGGCCATCCGATGGCTACACCTTC. Its translation is CASSSLTGPSDGYTF.

The chain employs TRBV5-2 and TRBJ1-5. TRBV5-2 is reported as a pseudogene. The CDR3 is 14 residues long. DNA for the CDR3: TGTGCCATGGGCCCCGGGCTAGGGGGACAGCCCCAGCATTTT. Amino acid sequence: CAMGPGLGGQPQHF.

The CDR3 DNA follows: TGTGCCAGCAGGACCCAAGTTTTCCCCTACGAGCAGTACTTC. Translated: CASRTQVFPYEQYF. The V call is TRBV2, the J call TRBJ2-7; D call uncertain. Trimming shortened V by 6 bases and J by 2 bases, and 14 bases separated the two germline ends. This CDR3 comprises 14 residues. CDR1 SNHLY and CDR2 FYNNEI come from the germline V gene.

This clonotype was seen a handful of times. In nucleotides, the CDR3 is TGTGCCAGCTCAATCGTAAGCCGGGACAGGGGCACTGAAGCTTTCTTT. Its translation is CASSIVSRDRGTEAFF. This rearrangement joins TRBV18 to TRBJ1-1, with 10 nucleotides matching TRBD1. Per the germline V gene, CDR1 is KGHSH and CDR2 is LQKENI. The junction had 10 bases not matched to a gene; V was cut back by 5 bases and J by 4 bases. This CDR3 is built from 16 residues.

This clonotype was counted between two and nine times. The chain uses TRBV28 and TRBJ2-3, with 7 bases that match TRBD1. The ends lost 10 bases at V and 0 bases at J; junction bases unmatched: 7. Per germline, CDR1 MDHEN and CDR2 SYDVKM. There are 14 residues in the CDR3. CDR3 coding DNA: TGTGCCACCTTAGACAGGGCCAGCACAGATACGCAGTATTTT. This gives the protein CATLDRASTDTQYF.

This clonotype was seen a few times. The genes are TRBV30 and TRBJ2-7; either TRBD1 or TRBD2 may supply D (5 bases each). Germline-derived CDR1 and CDR2 are GTSNPN and SVGIG (reference sequence). V lost 3 bases, J lost 0 bases, and 27 bases lay in between. The CDR3 extends over 19 amino acids. CDR3 protein: CAWRAPLMVAGASSYEQYF. The CDR3 DNA sequence: TGTGCCTGGAGAGCGCCTCTGATGGTCGCCGGGGCCAGCTCCTACGAGCAGTACTTC.

This clonotype was picked up a small number of times. One junction end disagrees with the germline gene, perhaps due to a read error. The genes are TRBV28 and TRBJ2-7, with 7 bases aligning to TRBD1. This CDR3 contains 14 residues. Looked up from germline, CDR1 is MDHEN and CDR2 is SYDVKM. This chain's CDR3 is CASKSGQVFYEQYF. The CDR3 nucleotides read TGTGCTAGCAAGTCAGGACAGGTCTTCTACGAGCAGTACTTC.

The CDR3, as DNA: TGTGCCAGCAGTTACTCAACAACTGAAGCTTTCTTT. This translates into CASSYSTTEAFF. The chain couples TRBV6-6 to TRBJ1-1, with D unclear. The CDR3 covers 12 residues. Trimming took 0 bases from V and 5 from J, leaving 4 bases between them. Germline V gene lookup returns CDR1 MNHNY and CDR2 SVGAGI (reference sequence).

This clonotype was seen only a few times. V gene TRBV18 combines with J gene TRBJ1-1; possible D gene TRBD1, 6 bases. CDR1 is KGHSH and CDR2 is LQKENI in the germline V gene. The CDR3 loop spans 15 amino acids. Trimming removed 1 base from V and 1 base from J, with 10 bases in between. The CDR3 protein is CASSPLEGGNTEAFF. As DNA, the CDR3 is TGTGCCAGCTCACCACTAGAAGGGGGGAACACTGAAGCTTTCTTT.

This clonotype has just a few counts. J is TRBJ2-3 and V is TRBV28; D possibly corresponds to TRBD2 (5 bases). Germline-derived CDR1 and CDR2 are MDHEN and SYDVKM. The CDR3 spans 16 residues. V was clipped by 2 bases and J by 5 bases, with 17 bases between them. The CDR3 DNA follows: TGTGCCAGCAGTTTAATGCCGGGATTCCTAAAAGATACGCAGTATTTT. Translation: CASSLMPGFLKDTQYF.

The CDR3 nucleotides are TGTGCCACCAGTGATTTGGCAGCGAACACCGGGGAGCTGTTTTTT. Translated: CATSDLAANTGELFF. The chain employs TRBV24-1 and TRBJ2-2; no reliable D call. Germline CDR1 KGHDR, CDR2 SFDVKD. V was cut by 0 bases and J by 0 bases, with 4 bases left in between. The CDR3 is made up of 15 amino acids.

Only a few counts were recorded for this clonotype. The CDR3 reads CASSLIEGMGKPQHF. The CDR3 DNA reads TGTGCCAGCAGCTTAATAGAGGGTATGGGTAAGCCCCAGCATTTT. The rearrangement links TRBV7-6 to TRBJ1-5, with no clear D. V lost 2 bases and J lost 8, with 16 bases in between. This CDR3 region has 15 residues. Germline V lookup: CDR1 SGHVS, CDR2 FNYEAQ.

CDR3 sequence (DNA): TGTGCCAGCAGGCCGGGACAGGTATCCGGGGAGCTGTTTTTT. It translates to CASRPGQVSGELFF. The V gene is TRBV6-1, the J gene TRBJ2-2; TRBD1 matches 8 bases. With V trimmed by 6 bases and J by 6 bases, 6 bases remained unmatched. The length of the CDR3 is 14 residues. Germline lookup yields CDR1 MNHNS and CDR2 SASEGT.

This clonotype was found a few times. The V and J genes are TRBV19 and TRBJ2-1, with 9 bases fitting TRBD2. This CDR3 has 16 amino acids. After removal of 5 bases from V and 3 bases from J, the junction contained 8 bases not matched to a gene. Germline V lookup: CDR1 LNHDA, CDR2 SQIVND (reference sequence). CDR3 nucleotides: TGTGCCAGTAGTCGGGCGAGTAGCGGGAGCTACAATGAGCAGTTCTTC. Translated: CASSRASSGSYNEQFF.

This clonotype was seen only a few times. The CDR3 reads CSVILAFTDTQYF. In DNA form, the CDR3 reads TGCAGCGTCATACTAGCTTTTACAGATACGCAGTATTTT. V and J are TRBV29-1 and TRBJ2-3, with D possibly TRBD2 on 6 matching bases. This CDR3 comprises 13 residues. Germline V lookup: CDR1 SQVTM, CDR2 ANQGSEA. Trimming took 6 bases from V and 3 from J, leaving 13 bases between them.

This clonotype occurred a few times. The rearrangement links TRBV28 to TRBJ2-7; perhaps TRBD2 as D (5 bases). The CDR3 is 15 residues long. Germline CDR1 reads MDHEN; CDR2 reads SYDVKM. The V end lost 6 bases, the J end lost 3 bases, and 18 bases lay between the germline ends. CDR3 coding DNA: TGTGCCAGCAGGACCAAAACGAGGGATCACTACGAGCAGTACTTC. As protein: CASRTKTRDHYEQYF. Based on the CDR3 plus reference TRBV28 and TRBJ2-7, the full variable domain is DVKVTQSSRYLVKRTGEKVFLECVQDMDHENMFWYRQDPGLGLRLIYFSYDVKMKEKGDIPEGYSVSREKKERFSLILESASTNQTSMYLCASRTKTRDHYEQYFGPGTRLTVT.